The 6 T cell receptor beta chains presented below share a single source sample, sequenced in a study of CD8 T cells in ankylosing spondylitis. TCRdb called the 5' RACE reads again in MiXCR, with one record for every CDR3 protein. The profile shows about 190,000 distinct CDR3 sequences, approximately 12% of them singletons. Sequenced sample: blood, either unsorted or a sorted T cell fraction (not recorded which). Receptors originate from a female donor with ankylosing spondylitis or in good health (not recorded which).

This clonotype showed up many times. This chain uses TRBV29-1 with TRBJ1-1, with D uncertain. The CDR3 sequence is 13 residues long. Between the trimmed V and J ends, which lost 7 bases and 2 bases, there was a span of 14 bases. CDR1 and CDR2 from the germline V gene are SQVTM and ANQGSEA. Here the CDR3 reads CSADQGINTEAFF. CDR3 coding DNA: TGCAGCGCCGACCAAGGGATAAACACTGAAGCTTTCTTT.

About this clonotype itself: This could be a read error, since a much larger clone is one nucleotide away. The chain couples TRBV5-1 to TRBJ1-4; possibly TRBD1 for D (5 bases). V was pared by 4 bases and J by 8 bases, with 12 bases between. Germline CDR1 SGHRS, CDR2 YFSETQ. The CDR3 consists of 13 residues. The CDR3 sequence is CASSLREWEKLFF. Written as DNA, the CDR3 is TGCGCCAGCAGCCTCAGGGAATGGGAAAAACTGTTTTTT.

This clonotype appeared many times. This chain links TRBV4-3 with TRBJ1-3, with TRBD1 as a possible D gene (5 bases). Trimming shortened V by 1 base and J by 7 bases, and 8 bases separated the two germline ends. Per germline, CDR1 LGHNA and CDR2 YSLEER. There are 13 residues in the CDR3. CDR3 residues: CASSQAKGNTIYF. CDR3 nucleotides: TGCGCCAGCAGCCAAGCCAAGGGGAACACCATATATTTT.

A remark on this clonotype: Given a much more abundant clone one base away, this may be a read error. The chain links TRBV24-1 to TRBJ2-2; no firm D call. The CDR3 length is 14 residues. Germline V gene sequence: CDR1 KGHDR, CDR2 SFDVKD. V shed 8 bases and J shed 5 bases, with 14 bases lying between them. CDR3 in amino acids: CATKSPVGTGELFF. CDR3 sequence (DNA): TGTGCCACCAAGAGTCCCGTTGGAACCGGGGAGCTGTTTTTT.

This clonotype has at least ten counts. The chain couples TRBV4-2 to TRBJ2-1; either TRBD1 or TRBD2 may supply D (6 bases each). With 0 bases removed from V and 4 bases from J, the gap between germline ends came to 16 bases. CDR3 length equals 17 residues. Germline CDR1 is LGHNA and CDR2 is YNFKEQ. The CDR3 DNA sequence: TGTGCCAGCAGCCAAGATTCTTATAGCGGACAGTACAATGAGCAGTTCTTC. This sequence encodes CASSQDSYSGQYNEQFF.

This clonotype has at least ten counts. The CDR3 nucleotides are TGTGCCAGCAGTTGGGTCAATCTTCCGGGACTCCCGGGGGATCAGCCCCAGCATTTT. It is translated as CASSWVNLPGLPGDQPQHF. J is TRBJ1-5 and V is TRBV12-3 or TRBV12-4, with D perhaps TRBD1 (5 bases). The CDR3 is 19 residues long. V was shortened by 4 bases and J by 5 bases, with 27 bases between the two germline ends.